Sequencing of this T cell receptor beta chain was carried out in a study of blood T cells in healthy people across ages. This clonotype occurred many times. V was shortened by 1 base and J by 1 base, with 12 bases between the two germline ends. In germline, CDR1 is DFQATT, CDR2 SNEGSKA (reference sequence). This CDR3 spans 15 amino acids. Extractions gave at least 5 micrograms of total RNA per sample. Next came a second PCR, run for roughly 6 to 11 cycles, which used a sample-barcoded 5' primer along with a J-beta primer mix. Tags on each cDNA molecule came from a template-switch adaptor with 12 random nucleotides. TCRdb used MiXCR to reprocess the 5' RACE reads, holding one entry per CDR3 protein. The table shows 870,000 or so distinct CDR3 sequences, with 29% occurring only once.

This sequence originates from a woman of 80 years or more in good health. This chain links TRBV20-1 with TRBJ2-3; D possibly corresponds to TRBD1 (5 bases). The source material was blood. For the CDR3, the DNA is TGCAGTGCTAGAGTAGGCAGGGCCGGCACAGATACGCAGTATTTT. Translated, it gives CSARVGRAGTDTQYF.